A selection of T cell receptor beta chains follows, all from one sample in a study of esophageal squamous cell carcinoma under preoperative chemotherapy. MiXCR was run by TCRdb on the PCR reads, yielding one entry per CDR3 protein. The sample carries about 32,000 distinct CDR3 sequences, 40% to 65% recorded once. Collection took place from a patient given preoperative chemotherapy. Receptors originate from a human donor with esophageal squamous cell carcinoma. The donor label of this sample is uncertain. The CDR3 runs from the conserved cysteine through the conserved F or W. The D gene is left open where the match is weak. Rows may omit the clone size; those that give it use once, few, many or a size class.

D	V	J	size	CDR3	DNA
TRBD2	TRBV11-2	TRBJ2-1	medium-sized	CASSLAPGTSAFYGEQFF	TGTGCCAGCAGCTTAGCCCCCGGGACTAGCGCCTTCTACGGTGAGCAGTTCTTC
.	TRBV6-1	TRBJ2-7	few	CASSATDLYEQYF	TGTGCCAGCAGTGCTACAGACCTCTACGAGCAGTACTTC
.	TRBV7-2	TRBJ2-5	many	CASSLVLETQYF	TGTGCCAGCAGCTTAGTACTAGAGACCCAGTACTTC
TRBD2	TRBV12-3/TRBV12-4	TRBJ2-4	.	CASSATGRGAKNTQYF	TGTGCCAGCAGTGCCACGGGGCGGGGGGCCAAAAACACGCAGTACTTT
.	TRBV10-3	TRBJ1-1	few	CAIRREAFF	TGTGCCATTCGGAGGGAAGCTTTCTTT
.	TRBV7-3	TRBJ2-2	.	CASSTDAGAANTGELFF	TGTGCCAGCAGCACCGACGCTGGGGCGGCGAACACCGGGGAGCTGTTTTTT
TRBD2	TRBV12-3/TRBV12-4	TRBJ2-4	once	CASSGTGGGAKDIQYF	TGTGCCAGCAGCGGTACGGGGGGGGGGGCCAAAGACATTCAGTACTTC
.	TRBV11-3	TRBJ2-2	many	CASSSWDFNTGELFF	TGTGCCAGCAGTTCGTGGGATTTTAATACCGGGGAGCTGTTTTTT
.	TRBV5-6	TRBJ2-3	many	CASSLSRAFDTQYF	TGTGCCAGCAGCTTGAGTCGGGCATTCGATACGCAGTATTTT
TRBD2	TRBV7-2	TRBJ2-4	.	CAGRGGRAKKIQYF	TGTGCCGGGCGCGGGGGTCGAGCCAAAAAGATTCAGTACTTC
.	TRBV12-3/TRBV12-4	TRBJ1-2	many	CASTMGTGYGYTF	TGTGCCAGCACCATGGGGACGGGGTATGGCTACACCTTC